These T cell receptor beta chains were read from a single sample in a study of shared clonotypes between healthy human individuals. Assay used: immunoSEQ multiplex PCR; TCRdb lists only in-frame clones, some missing. The sample records over 400,000 clones, approximately 84% being singletons. The material sequenced was PBMCs. The receptors derive from a woman aged 40 to 50 in good health. Some clones in this sample may be carry-over from other donors' samples. CDR3s include the opening cysteine and the closing phenylalanine or tryptophan. The D gene is left open where the match is weak. Size tells how often a clone was seen (once, few, many) or the class of an expanded clone, and some rows leave it out.

v_gene,abundance,j_gene,d_gene,CDR3aa,CDR3nt
TRBV28,many,TRBJ2-3,TRBD2,CASTRTSGLTDTQYF,TGTGCCAGTACCCGGACTAGCGGCCTCACAGATACGCAGTATTTT
TRBV7-2,-,TRBJ2-1,TRBD2,CASSPRLAWKNNEQFF,TGTGCCAGCAGCCCACGACTAGCGTGGAAAAACAATGAGCAGTTCTTC
TRBV2,-,TRBJ2-3,-,CASSGGAGVRDTQYF,TGTGCCAGCAGTGGGGGGGCGGGAGTGCGAGATACGCAGTATTTT
TRBV7-9,once,TRBJ1-1,-,CASSLEARAKAFF,TGTGCCAGCAGCTTAGAAGCCCGGGCGAAAGCTTTCTTT
TRBV10-1,-,TRBJ2-2,-,CASSETGDGTGELFF,TGCGCCAGCAGTGAGACTGGAGATGGCACCGGGGAGCTGTTTTTT
TRBV29-1,-,TRBJ2-1,-,CSVNIARVGQDEQFF,TGCAGCGTAAACATCGCTAGAGTAGGTCAGGATGAGCAGTTCTTC
TRBV18,-,TRBJ1-1,-,CASSPLGSRDTEAFF,TGTGCCAGCTCACCCTTAGGGAGCAGGGACACTGAAGCTTTCTTT
TRBV18,-,TRBJ1-1,-,CASSPEVDTEAFF,TGTGCCAGCTCACCAGAGGTGGACACTGAAGCTTTCTTT
TRBV7-3,-,TRBJ1-2,-,CASSEDIQGAYGYTF,TGTGCCAGCAGCGAGGATATTCAGGGAGCCTATGGCTACACCTTC
TRBV7-9,once,TRBJ1-1,-,CASSLEANTEAFF,TGTGCCAGCAGCTTAGAGGCGAACACTGAAGCTTTCTTT
TRBV11-2,-,TRBJ2-1,TRBD2,CASSPYRLAGSYNEQFF,TGTGCCAGCAGCCCGTACAGACTAGCGGGAAGTTACAATGAGCAGTTCTTC
TRBV30,-,TRBJ2-1,-,CAWSPLANEQFF,TGTGCCTGGAGTCCCCTAGCGAATGAGCAGTTCTTC
TRBV6-1,-,TRBJ1-5,-,CASSEARAQTQHF,TGTGCCAGCAGTGAAGCCCGGGCTCAGACCCAGCATTTT